These 5 T cell receptor beta chains were all obtained from the same sample, sequenced in a study of blood T cell repertoires in COVID-19. TCRdb's table, derived via immunoSEQ multiplex PCR, lists solely in-frame clones and lacks some. The sample has around 260,000 clones, about 88% seen once; the top ten hold roughly 4%. Sequencing input: PBMCs or T cells enriched from blood (not recorded which). These receptors all come from a man younger than 45 with acute COVID-19.

This clone was detected only once. This chain joins TRBV7-2 and TRBJ1-1, with D hard to call. V gave up 5 bases and J gave up 3 bases, with 10 bases separating them. The germline CDR1 and CDR2 sequences are SGHTA and FQGNSA. CDR3 size: 13 residues. CDR3 DNA: TGTGCCAGCAGCCGGTTGAGGGACACTGAAGCTTTCTTT. As protein: CASSRLRDTEAFF.

This clone was found once. The V call is TRBV6-5, the J call TRBJ1-1; D is uncertain. Germline V CDR1 and CDR2: MNHEY, SVGAGI. Trimming stripped 5 bases from V and 4 bases from J, with 17 bases between. The length of the CDR3 is 15 residues. The chain's CDR3 is CASSLTTGSGTEAFF. The CDR3 DNA is TGTGCCAGCAGTCTCACGACGGGAAGCGGCACTGAAGCTTTCTTT.

The chain uses TRBV6-6 and TRBJ1-5; D unresolved. Trimming pared 0 bases from V and 7 bases from J, leaving 10 bases between. Per germline, CDR1 MNHNY and CDR2 SVGAGI (reference sequence). The CDR3 sequence is 14 residues long. The CDR3 DNA sequence: TGTGCCAGCAGTTACTCGACATCAGGACAGCCCCAGCATTTT. Translating it yields CASSYSTSGQPQHF.

Concerning this clone: Mismatch with germline at one junction end may stem from a read error. This sequence joins TRBV5-1 and TRBJ2-5; tentatively, D is TRBD2 (5 bases). The CDR3 has 13 amino acids. Germline V gene lookup returns CDR1 SGHRS and CDR2 YFSETQ. CDR3 sequence reads: CASSFAGPETQYF. For the CDR3, the DNA is TGTGCCAGCAGCTTCGCGGGCCCAGAGACCCAGTACTTC.

As to this clone: This sample also contains other DNA sequences that code for the same CDR3. The chain carries TRBV7-3 and TRBJ1-6; no clear D. This CDR3 is built from 13 residues. Deletions cut 1 base from V and 10 bases from J, with 8 bases between. Looked up from germline, CDR1 is SGHTA and CDR2 is FQGTGA. The CDR3 reads CASSLIAGSPLHF. In DNA, the CDR3 is TGTGCCAGCAGCTTAATTGCCGGGTCACCCCTCCACTTT. Full variable domain (rest looked up from reference TRBV7-3 and TRBJ1-6): GAGVSQTPSNKVTEKGKYVELRCDPISGHTALYWYRQSLGQGPEFLIYFQGTGAADDSGLPNDRFFAVRPEGSVSTLKIQRTERGDSAVYLCASSLIAGSPLHFGNGTRLTVT.